This T cell receptor beta chain is from a study of shared clonotypes between healthy human individuals. As for the study in general: Researchers drew samples from two women and three men aged 18 to 49. Study conclusions and caveats: Lower generation probabilities were found for non-shared clonotypes than for those shared by all four donors.

The study enrolled healthy HIV-negative adults without recent acute infections or vaccinations as donors. Germline values: CDR1 SGHDT, CDR2 YYEEEE. V gave up 2 bases and J gave up 2 bases, with 4 bases separating them. The CDR3 consists of 12 residues. On this clone itself: Its antigen is unknown.

An assay was performed, and its level was deep. Profiling relied on immunoSEQ multiplex PCR, and the TCRdb table lists in-frame clones only, not all of them. The sample lists approximately 980,000 clones; over 60% were seen once. The chain joins TRBV5-6 to TRBJ1-2; D gene ambiguous. Sequencing used memory CD4+ T cells sorted from blood. Subset in this sample: CD45RA-negative fraction. The receptor comes from a man between 18 and 35 years old in good health. Here the CDR3 DNA reads TGTGCCAGCAGCTTTACAAACTATGGCTACACCTTC. It encodes CASSFTNYGYTF.